The 32 T cell receptor beta chains given below trace back to one sample, sequenced in a study of cytomegalovirus exposure and HLA in healthy donors. Amplification used 60 Vbeta primers and 13 Jbeta primers. The repertoire was sequenced with immunoSEQ multiplex PCR; TCRdb's copy has only in-frame clones and lacks some. The table lists 90,000 to 120,000 clones, over 75% of them singletons. The sequenced sample was PBMCs. All receptors come from a male donor in good health and CMV-seronegative.

The rearrangement joins TRBV27 to TRBJ1-5; weak D call: TRBD1 (5 bases). The CDR3 consists of 16 residues. From germline, CDR1 is MNHEY and CDR2 SMNVEV (reference sequence). With 6 bases removed from V and 0 bases from J, the gap between germline ends came to 15 bases. CDR3 sequence reads: CASRPNDGHSNQPQHF. The CDR3 DNA reads TGTGCCAGCAGACCTAACGACGGACATAGCAATCAGCCCCAGCATTTT.

The chain employs TRBV4-2 and TRBJ2-7; D is possibly TRBD1 (5 bases). This CDR3 spans 15 amino acids. V lost 1 base, J lost 2 bases, and 12 bases lay in between. CDR1 is LGHNA and CDR2 is YNFKEQ in the germline V gene. The CDR3 region is CASSQVRTLTYEQYF. Here the CDR3 DNA reads TGTGCCAGCAGCCAAGTCCGGACACTAACCTACGAGCAGTACTTC.

This sequence joins TRBV28 and TRBJ2-1; 10 bases align to TRBD2. The CDR3 extends over 14 amino acids. Germline values: CDR1 MDHEN, CDR2 SYDVKM. The CDR3: CASTSGDSYNEQFF. Here the CDR3 DNA reads TGTGCTTCCACTAGCGGGGACTCCTACAATGAGCAGTTCTTC.

J is TRBJ1-4 and V is TRBV2; D perhaps matches TRBD1 (5 bases). V gave up 6 bases and J gave up 1 base, with 9 bases separating them. The CDR3 consists of 14 residues. Germline CDR1 SNHLY, CDR2 FYNNEI. Here the CDR3 DNA reads TGTGCCAGCAGCGAACAGGAAACTAATGAAAAACTGTTTTTT. This encodes CASSEQETNEKLFF.

The chain combines TRBV27 with TRBJ2-7; perhaps TRBD1 as D (5 bases). CDR3 length equals 14 residues. Germline V gene lookup returns CDR1 MNHEY and CDR2 SMNVEV (reference sequence). The V and J ends lost 3 bases and 2 bases respectively, with 11 bases between them. In nucleotides, the CDR3 is TGTGCCAGCAGTTTCTCAGGGAACACCTACGAGCAGTACTTC. It yields the protein CASSFSGNTYEQYF.

The chain uses TRBV2 and TRBJ2-5; 7 nucleotides agree with TRBD2. TRBJ2-7 matches the DNA end more closely, so the J call is doubtful. The CDR3 length is 14 residues. CDR1 is SNHLY, CDR2 FYNNEI, per germline. The CDR3 spells CASSDRGGSGEQYF. DNA for the CDR3: TGTGCCAGCAGCGATCGGGGCGGGAGCGGCGAGCAGTACTTC.

The chain joins TRBV2 to TRBJ2-2; 8 bases map to TRBD2. V dropped 4 bases and J dropped 3; count of bases not matched to a gene: 7. The CDR3 has 16 amino acids. Germline assignment: CDR1 SNHLY and CDR2 FYNNEI. The CDR3 sequence: CASSVSAGAYTGELFF. The DNA of the CDR3 is TGTGCCAGCAGTGTATCAGCGGGGGCGTACACCGGGGAGCTGTTTTTT. Full variable domain (missing parts from reference TRBV2 and TRBJ2-2): EPEVTQTPSHQVTQMGQEVILRCVPISNHLYFYWYRQILGQKVEFLVSFYNNEISEKSEIFDDQFSVERPDGSNFTLKIRSTKLEDSAMYFCASSVSAGAYTGELFFGEGSRLTVL.

The chain is built from TRBV5-1 and TRBJ1-2; D may be TRBD1 (5 bases). This CDR3 spans 14 amino acids. CDR1 and CDR2 from the germline V gene are SGHRS and YFSETQ. V shed 0 bases and J shed 2 bases, with 8 bases lying between them. CDR3 DNA: TGCGCCAGCAGCTTGGAGACAGAAAACTATGGCTACACCTTC. Encoded protein: CASSLETENYGYTF.

The CDR3 DNA sequence: TGTGCCAGCAGTTGGTCCGGGGGGAGGGAAAAACTGTTTTTT. Protein sequence: CASSWSGGREKLFF. The genes are TRBV27 and TRBJ1-4, with D perhaps matching TRBD1 (5 bases). Trimming stripped 4 bases from V and 8 bases from J, with 14 bases between. Germline loops: CDR1 MNHEY, CDR2 SMNVEV (reference sequence). The CDR3 covers 14 residues.

V usage is TRBV28 and J usage is TRBJ2-2; tentatively, D is TRBD1 (5 bases). CDR1 and CDR2 from the germline V gene are MDHEN and SYDVKM. The V and J ends lost 8 bases and 6 bases respectively, with 13 bases between them. CDR3 length: 13 amino acids. The CDR3 coding sequence is TGTGCCAGCGGTATACAGGCAGCCGGGGAGCTGTTTTTT. Translation: CASGIQAAGELFF.

This clone was counted between two and nine times. The genes are TRBV28 and TRBJ2-7; maybe TRBD2 (6 bases). The germline V and J ends were trimmed by 6 bases and 2 bases, with 14 bases remaining between them. The germline V gene encodes CDR1 MDHEN and CDR2 SYDVKM. The CDR3 has 14 amino acids. The DNA of the CDR3 is TGTGCCAGCAGCTCCGTACTAGCTCCCTACGAGCAGTACTTC. Its protein product is CASSSVLAPYEQYF.

This clone was counted only a few times. CDR3 DNA sequence: TGCAGCGTTGTAGGGCTAGCGGGGCGGGATGAGCAGTTCTTC. It translates to CSVVGLAGRDEQFF. The chain has TRBV29-1 and TRBJ2-1, with TRBD2 matching 9 bases. The CDR3 is 14 amino acids. Germline V lookup: CDR1 SQVTM, CDR2 ANQGSEA. With 4 bases clipped from V and 8 bases from J, the junction kept 9 bases outside the gene matches.

For this clone: This CDR3 is also generated by other DNA sequences in the sample. The CDR3 DNA is TGTGCCAGTAGTATGACACGGGGCACTGAAGCTTTCTTT. Encoded protein: CASSMTRGTEAFF. This chain links TRBV19 with TRBJ1-1; D not resolved. Germline CDR1 and CDR2: LNHDA and SQIVND (reference sequence). CDR3 size: 13 residues. The germline V and J ends were trimmed by 3 bases and 4 bases, with 9 bases remaining between them.

The CDR3 region has the DNA TGTGCCAGTAGTCCCGCGAACCCCTCCTTCTATGAAAAACTGTTTTTT. This codes for CASSPANPSFYEKLFF. This chain uses TRBV19 with TRBJ1-4; D remains ambiguous. V lost 5 bases to trimming and J lost 6 bases, with 19 bases between them. The germline V gene has CDR1 LNHDA and CDR2 SQIVND (reference sequence). This CDR3 contains 16 residues.

The J gene is TRBJ1-5, the V gene TRBV18, with D unresolved. Germline lookup yields CDR1 KGHSH and CDR2 LQKENI. This CDR3 is 13 amino acids long. The V end was cut by 6 bases, the J end by 1 base, with 7 bases between. The CDR3 nucleotides read TGTGCCAGCTCGTGGGAGAGCAATCAGCCCCAGCATTTT. The encoded protein is CASSWESNQPQHF.

The chain has TRBV7-2 and TRBJ2-7; TRBD1 matches 11 bases. Germline-derived CDR1 and CDR2 are SGHTA and FQGNSA. CDR3 length equals 15 residues. V shed 5 bases and J 1 base; nucleotides not matched to a gene: 4. CDR3 in amino acids: CASSPGTGGSYEQYF. The DNA of the CDR3 is TGTGCCAGCAGCCCCGGGACAGGGGGTTCCTACGAGCAGTACTTC.

V usage is TRBV4-1 and J usage is TRBJ1-4; D remains ambiguous. This CDR3 spans 11 amino acids. Trimming shortened V by 0 bases and J by 12 bases, and 5 bases separated the two germline ends. Germline assignment: CDR1 MGHRA and CDR2 YSYEKL. CDR3 residues: CASSQDLELFF. CDR3 bases: TGCGCCAGCAGCCAAGATCTTGAACTGTTTTTT.

The chain couples TRBV5-1 to TRBJ2-7; D remains unclear. CDR3 length: 14 amino acids. From germline, CDR1 is SGHRS and CDR2 YFSETQ. Deletions cut 2 bases from V and 2 bases from J, with 11 bases between. CDR3 coding DNA: TGCGCCAGCAGCTTACAGACGTCAACCTACGAGCAGTACTTC. Protein: CASSLQTSTYEQYF.

The chain recombines TRBV6-4 with TRBJ2-1; D is unclear. Germline loops: CDR1 MRHNA, CDR2 SNTAGT. The V end was cut by 5 bases, the J end by 5 bases, with 10 bases between. This CDR3 has 13 amino acids. CDR3 amino acids: CASSFSSNNEQFF. The CDR3 nucleotides read TGTGCCAGCAGTTTTAGCAGCAACAATGAGCAGTTCTTC.

The V gene is TRBV6-5, the J gene TRBJ1-3; D remains unclear. The V gene's germline CDR1 is MNHEY and CDR2 SVGAGI. Between the trimmed V and J ends, which lost 6 bases and 0 bases, there was a span of 12 bases. The CDR3 runs 15 residues. CDR3 amino acids: CASRPPGSSGNTIYF. The CDR3 region has the DNA TGTGCCAGCAGACCTCCCGGGTCCTCTGGAAACACCATATATTTT.

This chain uses TRBV15 with TRBJ2-1; no reliable D call. V was cut by 0 bases and J by 8 bases, with 5 bases left in between. Germline V gives CDR1 LNHNV, CDR2 YYDKDF (reference sequence). This CDR3 contains 12 residues. This chain's CDR3 is CATSRDRDEQFF. The DNA of the CDR3 is TGTGCCACCAGCAGAGATCGGGATGAGCAGTTCTTC.

The chain joins TRBV29-1 to TRBJ2-2; tentative D call: TRBD2 (7 bases). This CDR3 has 17 residues. V was shortened by 1 base and J by 4 bases, with 19 bases between the two germline ends. Germline V gene lookup returns CDR1 SQVTM and CDR2 ANQGSEA. CDR3 residues: CSVEVGGTSELTGELFF. Here the CDR3 DNA reads TGCAGCGTTGAAGTTGGGGGCACTAGCGAACTCACCGGGGAGCTGTTTTTT.

The CDR3 nucleotides read TGTGCCAGCAGTCAAAACAGGGGGCTGAACACTGAAGCTTTCTTT. Its translation: CASSQNRGLNTEAFF. This chain joins TRBV6-6 and TRBJ1-1, with TRBD1 matching over 9 bases. Unmatched junction bases numbered 4, after V lost 5 bases and J lost 0 bases. Germline CDR1 MNHNY, CDR2 SVGAGI (reference sequence). The CDR3 is made up of 15 amino acids.

This chain links TRBV30 with TRBJ2-7; TRBD2 agrees at 8 bases. V was clipped by 5 bases and J by 6 bases; unmatched bases: 6. Germline V CDR1 and CDR2: GTSNPN, SVGIG (reference sequence). This CDR3 has 12 amino acids. For the CDR3, the DNA is TGTGCCTGGGCCGGGACTAGAGGCGAGCAGTACTTC. Translated, it gives CAWAGTRGEQYF.

V and J are TRBV27 and TRBJ1-2; 8 positions agree with TRBD1. Looked up from germline, CDR1 is MNHEY and CDR2 is SMNVEV (reference sequence). The V segment lost 4 bases and the J segment 2 bases; nucleotides outside the gene matches: 6. This CDR3 region has 15 residues. DNA for the CDR3: TGTGCCAGCAGTTCCTGGACAGGGAGCAACTATGGCTACACCTTC. Translation: CASSSWTGSNYGYTF.

This chain links TRBV5-6 with TRBJ1-5, with D tentatively TRBD1 (5 bases). CDR1 SGHDT and CDR2 YYEEEE come from the germline V gene. The CDR3 is 14 amino acids. V was cut by 0 bases and J by 1 base, with 5 bases left in between. The CDR3 DNA is TGTGCCAGCAGCTTGGGGGGCAGCAATCAGCCCCAGCATTTT. It is translated as CASSLGGSNQPQHF.

V usage is TRBV18 and J usage is TRBJ1-3, with D possibly matching TRBD1 (5 bases). This CDR3 spans 15 amino acids. Germline loops: CDR1 KGHSH, CDR2 LQKENI. Trimming removed 3 bases at V and 0 bases at J, with 9 bases between. CDR3 region: CASSPSGNSGNTIYF. CDR3 DNA: TGTGCCAGCTCACCTTCAGGGAACTCTGGAAACACCATATATTTT.

This clone was seen only a few times. The rearrangement uses TRBV30 and TRBJ1-1, with TRBD1 identical over 9 bases. With V trimmed by 6 bases and J by 1 base, 6 bases remained unmatched. CDR3 length: 14 amino acids. Germline CDR1 reads GTSNPN; CDR2 reads SVGIG (reference sequence). The CDR3, as DNA: TGTGCCTGCGGGACAGGGTGGAGGAACACTGAAGCTTTCTTT. Its translation: CACGTGWRNTEAFF.

The chain carries TRBV18 and TRBJ2-7, with 10 positions matching TRBD1. The CDR3 consists of 14 residues. With V trimmed by 3 bases and J by 3 bases, 2 bases remained unmatched. Germline V CDR1 and CDR2: KGHSH, LQKENI. This CDR3 reads CASSPTGGIYEQYF. DNA of the CDR3: TGTGCCAGCTCACCGACAGGGGGCATCTACGAGCAGTACTTC.

This chain joins TRBV7-8 and TRBJ2-2; 14 nucleotides agree with TRBD2. Germline loops: CDR1 SGHVS, CDR2 FQNEAQ. V was clipped by 5 bases and J by 4 bases; unmatched bases: 12. The CDR3 is 19 residues long. DNA for the CDR3: TGTGCCAGCAGCACCCAGGGACTAGCGGGAGTAGGCGTCACCGGGGAGCTGTTTTTT. Protein: CASSTQGLAGVGVTGELFF. Full variable domain (rest looked up from reference TRBV7-8 and TRBJ2-2): GAGVSQSPRYKVAKRGQDVALRCDPISGHVSLFWYQQALGQGPEFLTYFQNEAQLDKSGLPSDRFFAERPEGSVSTLKIQRTQQEDSAVYLCASSTQGLAGVGVTGELFFGEGSRLTVL.

V is TRBV19 and J is TRBJ1-5; 7 bases line up with TRBD1. The CDR3 length is 13 residues. Germline values: CDR1 LNHDA, CDR2 SQIVND (reference sequence). Unmatched junction bases numbered 4, after V lost 5 bases and J lost 6 bases. The CDR3 loop reads CASSGQGGQPQHF. CDR3 sequence (DNA): TGTGCCAGTAGTGGGCAGGGGGGTCAGCCCCAGCATTTT.

This clone is a singleton in its sample. V gene TRBV30 combines with J gene TRBJ2-7, with 7 bases identical to TRBD1. Germline CDR1 GTSNPN, CDR2 SVGIG (reference sequence). With 2 bases clipped from V and 5 bases from J, the junction kept 12 bases outside the gene matches. CDR3 length: 15 amino acids. Here the CDR3 DNA reads TGTGCCTGGAGTCCACGCAGACAGGGCGAGAACGAGCAGTACTTC. Protein product: CAWSPRRQGENEQYF.